These 16 T cell receptor beta chains came from one sample sequenced in a study of CXCR3-negative and CXCR3-positive naive CD8 T cells. The TRB libraries of cDNA were built by UMI-labeled 5' RACE. For each CDR3 protein, TCRdb gives one entry from its re-call of the 5' RACE reads, without DNA. The listing records 100,000 to 150,000 distinct CDR3 sequences. Sequencing used naive CXCR3- CD8+ T cells from blood. Specified subset: CD45RO-CCR7+CD27+CD95- naive CD8+ T cells lacking CXCR3 (TNR3-). Receptors originate from a human donor in good health. Some clones in this sample may be carry-over from other donors' samples.

The chain uses TRBV4-2 and TRBJ2-7. Germline CDR1 and CDR2: LGHNA and YNFKEQ. CDR3 length: 15 residues. The CDR3 is CASSQIYSDSYEQYF.

The chain is built from TRBV9 and TRBJ2-7. The V gene's germline CDR1 is SGDLS and CDR2 YYNGEE. This CDR3 spans 14 amino acids. The CDR3 is CASSVDTSSYEQYF.

This rearrangement joins TRBV29-1 to TRBJ2-7; lacking DNA, the TRBD1 call made by TCRdb goes unchecked. The CDR3 extends over 16 amino acids. Germline CDR1 reads SQVTM; CDR2 reads ANQGSEA. The CDR3 is CSVEALAGTGAYEQYF.

This rearrangement joins TRBV28 to TRBJ2-7; TCRdb's D call of TRBD1 is untestable without DNA. The germline CDR1 and CDR2 sequences are MDHEN and SYDVKM. The CDR3 is 17 residues long. This chain's CDR3 is CASSTAGGDRGFYEQYF. The variable domain in full, with the rest retrieved from reference TRBV28 and TRBJ2-7, is DVKVTQSSRYLVKRTGEKVFLECVQDMDHENMFWYRQDPGLGLRLIYFSYDVKMKEKGDIPEGYSVSREKKERFSLILESASTNQTSMYLCASSTAGGDRGFYEQYFGPGTRLTVT.

J is TRBJ1-2 and V is TRBV7-2. The germline V gene encodes CDR1 SGHTA and CDR2 FQGNSA. This CDR3 has 12 residues. The CDR3 here is CASSQFGDGYTF.

The chain joins TRBV28 to TRBJ2-1. The germline V gene encodes CDR1 MDHEN and CDR2 SYDVKM. The CDR3 has 14 residues. This CDR3 reads CASTGPSSYNEQFF.

The chain has TRBV7-2 and TRBJ2-1; TCRdb returns TRBD2, unconfirmable since there is no DNA. The CDR3 is 16 residues long. The germline gives CDR1 SGHTA, CDR2 FQGNSA. CDR3 sequence: CASSLVGVLPWNEQFF.

J is TRBJ2-1 and V is TRBV7-2; TCRdb picks TRBD1, but there is no DNA to check that call. Germline CDR1 reads SGHTA; CDR2 reads FQGNSA. The CDR3 spans 15 residues. CDR3 amino acids: CASSLLYGQPNEQFF. The full variable domain, completed using reference TRBV7-2 and TRBJ2-1, is GAGVSQSPSNKVTEKGKDVELRCDPISGHTALYWYRQSLGQGLEFLIYFQGNSAPDKSGLPSDRFSAERTGGSVSTLTIQRTQQEDSAVYLCASSLLYGQPNEQFFGPGTRLTVL.

The chain couples TRBV15 to TRBJ1-3; TCRdb's D gene call, TRBD1, goes unchecked for lack of DNA. Germline V gene sequence: CDR1 LNHNV, CDR2 YYDKDF (reference sequence). The CDR3 runs 14 residues. The CDR3 protein is CATSRYRVGNTIYF.

The chain recombines TRBV6-6 with TRBJ2-1; with no DNA, the TCRdb D assignment of TRBD2 cannot be verified. This CDR3 is built from 13 residues. CDR1 MNHNY and CDR2 SVGAGI come from the germline V gene (reference sequence). The CDR3 sequence is CASVATLYNEQFF.

This sequence joins TRBV13 and TRBJ2-7; the TRBD1 assignment by TCRdb is unverifiable without DNA. In germline, CDR1 is PRHDT, CDR2 FYEKMQ (reference sequence). The CDR3 extends over 15 amino acids. The CDR3: CASSLMDRATYEQYF.

V is TRBV9 and J is TRBJ2-7; TCRdb selects TRBD2, and the lack of DNA leaves this call unchecked. Per the germline V gene, CDR1 is SGDLS and CDR2 is YYNGEE. There are 14 residues in the CDR3. The chain's CDR3 is CASSGLADSYEQYF. The full variable domain, rest sourced from reference TRBV9 and TRBJ2-7, is DSGVTQTPKHLITATGQRVTLRCSPRSGDLSVYWYQQSLDQGLQFLIQYYNGEERAKGNILERFSAQQFPDLHSELNLSSLELGDSALYFCASSGLADSYEQYFGPGTRLTVT.

J is TRBJ2-2 and V is TRBV20-1; absent DNA, TCRdb's TRBD1 call cannot be checked. CDR1 and CDR2 from the germline V gene are DFQATT and SNEGSKA (reference sequence). The CDR3 has 14 amino acids. This CDR3 is CSANRDRGSGELFF.

J is TRBJ2-5 and V is TRBV6-6; no DNA is available, so the TRBD2 call from TCRdb remains unchecked. Germline loops: CDR1 MNHNY, CDR2 SVGAGI (reference sequence). The CDR3 is 13 amino acids. The CDR3 protein is CASTLGGRETQYF.

This chain joins TRBV25-1 and TRBJ2-7; TCRdb returns TRBD1, unconfirmable since there is no DNA. The CDR3 sequence is 15 residues long. Germline V gene sequence: CDR1 MGHDK, CDR2 SYGVNS. Here the CDR3 reads CASSEDSYYSYEQYF.

This sequence joins TRBV3-1 and TRBJ2-7; no DNA is available, so the TRBD1 call from TCRdb remains unchecked. The CDR3 length is 14 residues. CDR1 is LGHDT, CDR2 YNNKEL, per germline (reference sequence). The CDR3 spells CASSRPGDGYEKYF.